Presented here are 19 T cell receptor beta chains from one specimen sequenced in a study of blood T cell repertoires in COVID-19. The method was immunoSEQ multiplex PCR; TCRdb's version includes in-frame clones alone and lacks a portion of them. Of roughly 100,000 clones listed, roughly 80% are singletons. The material sequenced was peripheral blood. The receptors derive from a man aged 55 to 69 with acute or convalescent COVID-19.

This clone appeared a single time. This sequence joins TRBV27 and TRBJ2-2, with D maybe TRBD1 (5 bases). The V gene's germline CDR1 is MNHEY and CDR2 SMNVEV (reference sequence). The CDR3 is made up of 15 amino acids. Trimming left V 3 bases short and J 8 bases short, with 16 bases between. The chain's CDR3 is CASSLADTWVGELFF. DNA for the CDR3: TGTGCCAGCAGTTTGGCGGACACCTGGGTAGGGGAGCTGTTTTTT.

This clone was seen a few times. V and J are TRBV30 and TRBJ1-1, with D unclear. The germline gives CDR1 GTSNPN, CDR2 SVGIG (reference sequence). V lost 1 base to trimming and J lost 7 bases, with 7 bases between them. The CDR3 is made up of 11 amino acids. The CDR3 region is CAWSGSIEAFF. DNA for the CDR3: TGTGCCTGGAGTGGGAGCATTGAAGCTTTCTTT. Full variable domain (rest looked up from reference TRBV30 and TRBJ1-1): SQTIHQWPATLVQPVGSPLSLECTVEGTSNPNLYWYRQAAGRGLQLLFYSVGIGQISSEVPQNLSASRPQDRQFILSSKKLLLSDSGFYLCAWSGSIEAFFGQGTRLTVV.

The genes are TRBV2 and TRBJ2-7; D remains ambiguous. Germline V gives CDR1 SNHLY, CDR2 FYNNEI. The CDR3 length is 13 residues. Trimming stripped 1 base from V and 4 bases from J, with 8 bases between. The CDR3 region has the DNA TGTGCCAGCAGTGAAGTTGGAGTTTACGAGCAGTACGTC. This sequence encodes CASSEVGVYEQYV.

The chain employs TRBV14 and TRBJ2-1, with 8 positions matching TRBD2. The CDR3 covers 16 residues. V lost 3 bases, J lost 2 bases, and 6 bases stayed unmatched. Germline V gene lookup returns CDR1 SGHDN and CDR2 FVKESK. In DNA form, the CDR3 reads TGTGCCAGCAGCCACGATAGCGGGGCAGCCTACAATGAGCAGTTCTTC. Translation: CASSHDSGAAYNEQFF. Full variable domain (outside the CDR3, taken from reference TRBV14 and TRBJ2-1): EAGVTQFPSHSVIEKGQTVTLRCDPISGHDNLYWYRRVMGKEIKFLLHFVKESKQDESGMPNNRFLAERTGGTYSTLKVQPAELEDSGVYFCASSHDSGAAYNEQFFGPGTRLTVL.

This clone was counted once. The V call is TRBV28, the J call TRBJ1-5, with D hard to call. Germline lookup yields CDR1 MDHEN and CDR2 SYDVKM. CDR3 length: 16 amino acids. Trimming stripped 3 bases from V and 4 bases from J, with 16 bases between. CDR3 residues: CASSLPRGSINQPQHF. The CDR3 bases are TGTGCCAGCAGTTTGCCCCGCGGGTCTATAAATCAGCCCCAGCATTTT. The full variable domain, rest sourced from reference TRBV28 and TRBJ1-5, is DVKVTQSSRYLVKRTGEKVFLECVQDMDHENMFWYRQDPGLGLRLIYFSYDVKMKEKGDIPEGYSVSREKKERFSLILESASTNQTSMYLCASSLPRGSINQPQHFGDGTRLSIL.

The rearrangement joins TRBV5-8 to TRBJ2-3, with 8 bases aligning to TRBD1. The CDR3 runs to 12 residues. Unmatched junction bases numbered 4, after V lost 6 bases and J lost 7 bases. In germline, CDR1 is SGHTS, CDR2 YDEGEE. In DNA, the CDR3 is TGTGCCAGCACCGACAGGGGACATACGCAGTATTTT. Protein product: CASTDRGHTQYF.

The V and J genes are TRBV18 and TRBJ2-2; TRBD1 agrees at 8 bases. The V gene end was trimmed by 6 bases and the J gene end by 4 bases; junction bases not matched to a gene: 7. CDR3 length equals 15 residues. Germline CDR1 reads KGHSH; CDR2 reads LQKENI. This chain's CDR3 is CASSQGQGSTGELFF. Here the CDR3 DNA reads TGTGCCAGCTCCCAAGGACAGGGAAGCACCGGGGAGCTGTTTTTT.

This sequence joins TRBV10-3 and TRBJ1-2; the match to TRBD1 covers 8 bases. The CDR3 covers 18 residues. Per the germline V gene, CDR1 is ENHRY and CDR2 is SYGVKD. V was clipped by 0 bases and J by 0 bases; unmatched bases: 9. The CDR3 DNA sequence: TGTGCCATCAGTGAGTCAGGGCAGGGGGCGACAGCTAACTATGGCTACACCTTC. It yields the protein CAISESGQGATANYGYTF.

As DNA, the CDR3 is TGCAGCGCCCTGAGGACAGATACACTATACGAGCAGTACTTC. Protein: CSALRTDTLYEQYF. This chain uses TRBV29-1 with TRBJ2-7, with a tentative D call TRBD1 (6 bases). The germline V gene encodes CDR1 SQVTM and CDR2 ANQGSEA. This CDR3 region has 14 residues. Trimming shortened V by 7 bases and J by 4 bases, and 20 bases separated the two germline ends.

The rearrangement links TRBV5-1 to TRBJ2-1; 11 bases map to TRBD2. The germline V gene encodes CDR1 SGHRS and CDR2 YFSETQ. Unmatched junction bases numbered 7, after V lost 4 bases and J lost 7 bases. This CDR3 is 15 amino acids long. CDR3 sequence reads: CASSITSGSRNEQFF. DNA for the CDR3: TGCGCCAGCAGCATAACTAGCGGGAGCAGGAATGAGCAGTTCTTC. The full variable domain, rest sourced from reference TRBV5-1 and TRBJ2-1, is KAGVTQTPRYLIKTRGQQVTLSCSPISGHRSVSWYQQTPGQGLQFLFEYFSETQRNKGNFPGRFSGRQFSNSRSEMNVSTLELGDSALYLCASSITSGSRNEQFFGPGTRLTVL.

V gene TRBV24-1 combines with J gene TRBJ2-7, with D unclear. Per germline, CDR1 KGHDR and CDR2 SFDVKD. With 7 bases removed from V and 4 bases from J, the gap between germline ends came to 13 bases. The length of the CDR3 is 13 residues. The CDR3 region has the DNA TGTGCCACCAGAGGAGATGGCGCGTACGAGCAGTACTTC. Amino acids: CATRGDGAYEQYF.

The chain joins TRBV29-1 to TRBJ2-1, with 9 bases that match TRBD2. The length of the CDR3 is 16 residues. V shed 6 bases, J shed 4 bases, and the junction held 13 bases outside the gene matches. CDR1 SQVTM and CDR2 ANQGSEA come from the germline V gene. The CDR3 DNA sequence: TGCAGCGTGGACCCTCATCCGGGACTAGCTTACAATGAGCAGTTCTTC. Translation gives CSVDPHPGLAYNEQFF.

This clone was recorded a few times. This chain joins TRBV29-1 and TRBJ1-1; a weak D match, TRBD1 (5 bases). Germline V CDR1 and CDR2: SQVTM, ANQGSEA. V was shortened by 1 base and J by 5 bases, with 14 bases between the two germline ends. The CDR3 runs 14 residues. Here the CDR3 reads CSVEADSVGTEAFF. CDR3 sequence (DNA): TGCAGCGTTGAAGCAGACAGTGTCGGTACTGAAGCTTTCTTT.

J is TRBJ2-3 and V is TRBV4-1; D is uncertain. V was clipped by 4 bases and J by 3 bases, with 8 bases between them. Germline V lookup: CDR1 MGHRA, CDR2 YSYEKL. The CDR3 length is 13 residues. CDR3 protein: CASSPPSTDTQYF. The CDR3 nucleotides are TGCGCCAGCAGCCCCCCCAGTACAGATACGCAGTATTTT.

The chain has TRBV5-4 and TRBJ1-2; the D gene is possibly TRBD1 (6 bases). CDR1 is SGHNT and CDR2 is YYREEE in the germline V gene (reference sequence). This CDR3 comprises 14 residues. V dropped 2 bases and J dropped 6 bases, with 14 bases sitting between them. This CDR3 reads CASSLSGVGNGYTF. The CDR3 DNA reads as TGTGCCAGCAGCTTATCAGGGGTAGGAAATGGCTACACCTTC.

V and J are TRBV11-2 and TRBJ2-3; a possible D gene is TRBD2 (6 bases). Trimming shortened V by 0 bases and J by 1 base, and 11 bases separated the two germline ends. The CDR3 is 16 residues long. In germline, CDR1 is SGHAT, CDR2 FQNNGV. The CDR3 is CASSLDFPGGTDTQYF. For the CDR3, the DNA is TGTGCCAGCAGCTTAGATTTTCCGGGAGGCACAGATACGCAGTATTTT.

CDR3 coding DNA: TGTGCCAGCGACATGGACATATTGAACACTGAAGCTTTCTTT. Its protein product is CASDMDILNTEAFF. The chain joins TRBV2 to TRBJ1-1; a possible D gene is TRBD1 (5 bases). Trimming cost V 8 bases and J 0 bases, with 13 bases left between them. This CDR3 spans 14 amino acids. Germline V gene lookup returns CDR1 SNHLY and CDR2 FYNNEI.

The chain is built from TRBV3-1 (or the pseudogene TRBV3-2) and TRBJ1-1, with 7 nucleotides matching TRBD1. The CDR3 totals 14 residues. Losses at the gene ends were 8 bases for V and 5 bases for J; bases not matched to a gene: 11. Germline CDR1 LGHDT, CDR2 YNNKEL (reference sequence). This CDR3 is CASQGVQGGTEAFF. CDR3 in DNA: TGTGCCAGCCAAGGAGTTCAGGGGGGTACTGAAGCTTTCTTT.

V usage is TRBV24-1 and J usage is TRBJ2-3; D gene uncertain. Trimming took 3 bases from V and 4 from J, leaving 4 bases between them. The CDR3 loop spans 12 amino acids. Germline CDR1 is KGHDR and CDR2 is SFDVKD. The CDR3 DNA reads TGTGCCACCAGTGATGAGTCAGATACGCAGTATTTT. It yields the protein CATSDESDTQYF.